The present T cell receptor (beta chain) was sequenced within a study of Graves' ophthalmopathy and Graves' hyperthyroidism. TCR beta CDR3 regions were amplified from RNA transcripts. HTBI primers were used in a first-round RT-PCR, which preceded a second-round multiplex PCR. TCRdb redid the calling of the multiplex PCR reads with MiXCR, one entry per CDR3 protein. The data show 200,000 to 250,000 distinct CDR3 sequences, with about 47% seen just once and approximately 44% held by the top ten. The study enrolled ophthalmopathy donors with moderate-to-severe activity, CAS ≥3, NOSPECS ≥4 and duration under 3 months. Lactation, pregnancy, uncontrolled infections and other autoimmune diseases were all grounds for excluding patients. What supplied the PBMCs was more than 7.5 ml of fresh peripheral blood. This receptor was identified in an adult man with Graves' ophthalmopathy. Sequenced input: peripheral blood.

In DNA, the CDR3 is TGCAGCGTTGGACGGGACACCATCTACGAGCAGTACTTC. Amino acid sequence: CSVGRDTIYEQYF. The rearrangement uses TRBV29-1 and TRBJ2-7; D may be TRBD1 (6 bases). CDR3 length equals 13 residues. Trimming took 4 bases from V and 3 from J, leaving 13 bases between them. The germline CDR1 and CDR2 sequences are SQVTM and ANQGSEA.